This passage covers 11 T cell receptor beta chains from one sample sequenced in a study of blood T cell repertoires in COVID-19. This table comes from immunoSEQ multiplex PCR, and its TCRdb copy is limited to in-frame clones, with some not included. The sample shows roughly 250,000 clones, about 88% of them seen only once. Input material: peripheral blood. The source of these receptors is a man aged 40-49 years with acute or convalescent COVID-19.

This clone was counted only a few times. V usage is TRBV10-3 and J usage is TRBJ1-1, with 8 bases that match TRBD1. Germline V gene sequence: CDR1 ENHRY, CDR2 SYGVKD. The trim removed 4 bases at V and 5 bases at J, leaving 6 bases unmatched. This CDR3 has 14 residues. The chain's CDR3 is CAISGKQGGTEAFF. CDR3 DNA sequence: TGTGCCATCAGTGGCAAACAGGGGGGTACTGAAGCTTTCTTT.

This chain joins TRBV28 and TRBJ1-5; 7 nucleotides line up with TRBD1. The J segment lost 2 bases and the V segment lost 3 bases, leaving 4 bases of the junction unmatched. The CDR3 extends over 15 amino acids. Germline assignment: CDR1 MDHEN and CDR2 SYDVKM. The CDR3 protein is CASSFGGGGNQPQHF. The CDR3 DNA follows: TGTGCCAGCAGTTTCGGAGGGGGCGGCAATCAGCCCCAGCATTTT.

This clone was detected only once. This chain links TRBV7-2 with TRBJ2-5, with 11 nucleotides matching TRBD1. The CDR3 loop spans 19 amino acids. V lost 0 bases to trimming and J lost 0 bases; unmatched junction nucleotides: 9. Germline CDR1 is SGHTA and CDR2 is FQGNSA. CDR3 DNA: TGTGCCAGCAGCTTAGCAGTGGGGACAGGGGGACAGTACCAAGAGACCCAGTACTTC. This codes for CASSLAVGTGGQYQETQYF.

A word on this clone: One junction end does not reproduce the germline sequence, and a read error may be involved. The chain carries TRBV7-7 and TRBJ2-7, with 7 positions matching TRBD1. Germline V gene lookup returns CDR1 SSHAT and CDR2 FNYEAQ (reference sequence). The CDR3 contains 19 residues. CDR3 amino acids: CASSLSPAADREFPYEQYF. CDR3 in DNA: TGTGCTAGCAGCTTAAGCCCGGCCGCTGACAGGGAATTCCCCTACGAGCAGTACTTC.

The rearrangement links TRBV30 to TRBJ2-7, with D maybe TRBD1 (6 bases). The ends were cut back, 2 bases at V and 2 bases at J, with 10 bases in the middle. The CDR3 has 13 residues. Germline V CDR1 and CDR2: GTSNPN, SVGIG (reference sequence). The CDR3 DNA reads as TGTGCCTGGAGTACTCAGGGGCCCTACGAGCAGTACTTC. Encoded protein: CAWSTQGPYEQYF.

The chain has TRBV4-3 and TRBJ1-5, with unresolved D. The CDR3 loop spans 14 amino acids. V gave up 0 bases and J gave up 2 bases, with 5 bases separating them. Per the germline V gene, CDR1 is LGHNA and CDR2 is YSLEER. The CDR3 here is CASSQEHRNQPQHF. The CDR3, as DNA: TGCGCCAGCAGCCAAGAACACCGCAATCAGCCCCAGCATTTT.

This clone was recorded a few times. The chain is built from TRBV4-1 and TRBJ1-4; a possible D gene is TRBD1 (6 bases). This CDR3 spans 17 amino acids. The germline gives CDR1 MGHRA, CDR2 YSYEKL. V shed 2 bases and J shed 10 bases, with 23 bases lying between them. The CDR3 region has the DNA TGCGCCAGCAGCCAACGGACAGCCGGTACCGGGTGGGTAAAACTGTTTTTT. This encodes CASSQRTAGTGWVKLFF.

The chain uses TRBV5-4 and TRBJ2-7; D is undetermined. Looked up from germline, CDR1 is SGHNT and CDR2 is YYREEE (reference sequence). V was pared by 5 bases and J by 5 bases, with 11 bases between. This CDR3 has 12 residues. CDR3 amino acids: CASSYGLDEQYF. CDR3 nucleotide sequence: TGTGCCAGCAGTTACGGTCTCGACGAGCAGTACTTC.

This clone was seen a single time. The genes are TRBV6-4 and TRBJ1-5; a weak D match, TRBD1 (5 bases). The CDR3 covers 16 residues. Germline CDR1 and CDR2: MRHNA and SNTAGT. Trimming removed 7 bases at V and 2 bases at J, with 18 bases between. CDR3 nucleotides: TGTGCCAGCACCCTCACTCTGGGGGGTGGCAATCAGCCCCAGCATTTT. Protein product: CASTLTLGGGNQPQHF.

CDR3 nucleotide sequence: TGTGCCAGCAGTCATACACCACAGTATATAGAAAAACTGTTTTTT. Amino acids: CASSHTPQYIEKLFF. The gene calls are TRBV6-6 and TRBJ1-4, with D hard to call. Germline V gene sequence: CDR1 MNHNY, CDR2 SVGAGI (reference sequence). The CDR3 runs to 15 residues. V dropped 5 bases and J dropped 8 bases, with 18 bases sitting between them.

The chain uses TRBV28 and TRBJ1-5; 8 bases agree with TRBD1. The CDR3 length is 15 residues. Per germline, CDR1 MDHEN and CDR2 SYDVKM. The ends lost 6 bases at V and 2 bases at J; junction bases unmatched: 6. In DNA, the CDR3 is TGTGCCAGCAGGCTCCTGACAGGGGGCAATCAGCCCCAGCATTTT. Translated: CASRLLTGGNQPQHF.